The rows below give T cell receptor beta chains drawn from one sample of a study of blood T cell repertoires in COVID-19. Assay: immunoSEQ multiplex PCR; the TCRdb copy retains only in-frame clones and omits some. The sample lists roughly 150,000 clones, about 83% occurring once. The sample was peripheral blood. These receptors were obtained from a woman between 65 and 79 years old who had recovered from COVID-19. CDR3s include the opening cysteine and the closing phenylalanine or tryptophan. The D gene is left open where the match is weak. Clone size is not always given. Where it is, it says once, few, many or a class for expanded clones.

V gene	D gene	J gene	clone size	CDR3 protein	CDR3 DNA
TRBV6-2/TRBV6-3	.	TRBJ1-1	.	CASSYPYRATEAFF	TGTGCCAGCAGTTACCCTTACAGGGCCACTGAAGCTTTCTTT
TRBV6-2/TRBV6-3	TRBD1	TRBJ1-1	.	CASSYAGTGYTEAFF	TGTGCCAGCAGTTACGCCGGGACAGGGTACACTGAAGCTTTCTTT
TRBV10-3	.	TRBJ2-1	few	CAISESGMDEQFF	TGTGCCATCAGTGAGTCTGGCATGGATGAGCAGTTCTTC
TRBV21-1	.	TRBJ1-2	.	CASIAGQGGAQGGYTF	TGTGCCAGCATCGCGGGACAGGGAGGCGCCCAGGGTGGCTACACCTTC
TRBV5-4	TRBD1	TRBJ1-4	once	CASSPGTAAEKLFF	TGTGCCAGCAGCCCCGGGACAGCGGCCGAAAAACTGTTTTTT
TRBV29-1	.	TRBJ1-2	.	CSVEPGGAGYTF	TGCAGCGTTGAACCGGGGGGCGCTGGCTACACCTTC
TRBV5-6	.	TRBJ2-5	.	CASSYPAGETQYF	TGTGCCAGCAGCTACCCGGCAGGGGAGACCCAGTACTTC
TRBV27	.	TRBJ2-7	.	CASSLQAFTYEQYF	TGTGCCAGCAGTTTGCAAGCGTTCACCTACGAGCAGTACTTC
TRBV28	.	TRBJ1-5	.	CASSPRTASNQPQHF	TGTGCCAGCAGTCCCCGGACAGCTAGCAATCAGCCCCAGCATTTT
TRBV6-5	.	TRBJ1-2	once	CASSPGLYGYTF	TGTGCCAGCAGCCCAGGGTTGTATGGCTACACCTTC
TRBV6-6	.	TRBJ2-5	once	CASTRGPQETQYF	TGTGCCAGCACCCGGGGTCCCCAAGAGACCCAGTACTTC
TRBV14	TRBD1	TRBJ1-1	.	CASRRTGSHTEAFF	TGTGCCAGCAGACGGACAGGCAGCCACACTGAAGCTTTCTTT
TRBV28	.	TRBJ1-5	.	CASKSQGKGDDQPQHF	TGTGCCAGCAAGTCCCAGGGGAAGGGGGACGATCAGCCCCAGCATTTT
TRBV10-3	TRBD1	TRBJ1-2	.	CATRTGPNYGYTF	TGTGCCACCAGGACAGGGCCTAACTATGGCTACACCTTC
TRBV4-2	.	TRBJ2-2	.	CASSRQQEELFF	TGTGCCAGCAGCCGACAACAGGAGGAGCTGTTTTTT
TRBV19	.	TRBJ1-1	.	CASSDRQTEAFF	TGTGCCAGTAGTGATCGACAGACAGAAGCTTTCTTT
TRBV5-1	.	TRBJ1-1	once	CASSYQGREAFF	TGCGCCAGCAGCTACCAGGGCCGTGAAGCTTTCTTT
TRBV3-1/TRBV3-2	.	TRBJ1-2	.	CASSHRVGRNYGYTF	TGTGCCAGCAGCCACAGGGTGGGGAGGAACTATGGCTACACCTTC
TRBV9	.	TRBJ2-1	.	CASSVGGGREGNEQFF	TGTGCCAGCAGCGTAGGCGGGGGCAGGGAGGGCAATGAGCAGTTCTTC
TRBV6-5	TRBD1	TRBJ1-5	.	CASRTTGGNQPQHF	TGTGCCAGCAGAACAACAGGGGGCAATCAGCCCCAGCATTTT
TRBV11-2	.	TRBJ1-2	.	CASSPSHGYTF	TGTGCCAGCAGCCCCTCCCATGGCTACACCTTC
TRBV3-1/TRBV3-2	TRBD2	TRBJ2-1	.	CASSPDTSGLTQFF	TGTGCCAGCAGCCCCGACACCTCGGGACTAACCCAGTTCTTC
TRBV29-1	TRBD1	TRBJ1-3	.	CSGAGGAEDTIYF	TGCAGCGGGGCAGGGGGCGCGGAGGACACCATATATTTT
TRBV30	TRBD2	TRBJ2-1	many	CAWKRGLTYNEQFF	TGTGCCTGGAAGCGGGGGCTGACCTACAATGAGCAGTTCTTC
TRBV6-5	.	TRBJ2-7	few	CASSYVRGRGEQYF	TGTGCCAGCAGTTACGTCCGGGGTCGCGGCGAGCAGTACTTC
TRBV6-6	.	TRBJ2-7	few	CASSYGETYEQYF	TGTGCCAGCAGTTACGGGGAGACCTACGAGCAGTACTTC
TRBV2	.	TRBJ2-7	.	CASMRRAGALLEQYF	TGTGCCAGCATGCGGAGGGCCGGGGCACTTCTCGAGCAGTACTTC
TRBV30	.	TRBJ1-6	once	CACNSYNSPLHF	TGTGCCTGTAACTCCTATAATTCACCCCTCCACTTT
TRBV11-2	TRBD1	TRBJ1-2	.	CASSQGGYGYTF	TGTGCCAGCAGCCAGGGGGGCTATGGCTACACCTTC
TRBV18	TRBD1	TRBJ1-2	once	CASSPPNHQATGTGGGYTF	TGTGCCAGCTCACCCCCCAACCACCAAGCTACCGGGACAGGCGGTGGCTACACCTTC
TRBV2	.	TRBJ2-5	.	CASRDSQETQYF	TGTGCCAGCAGGGACTCCCAAGAGACCCAGTACTTC
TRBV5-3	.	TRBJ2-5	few	CARSLVTGREEPGTQYF	TGTGCCAGAAGCTTGGTCACAGGGAGGGAGGAGCCCGGGACCCAGTACTTC
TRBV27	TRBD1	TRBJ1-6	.	CASSLFGQVGNSPLHF	TGTGCCAGCAGTCTCTTCGGACAGGTCGGTAATTCACCCCTCCACTTT
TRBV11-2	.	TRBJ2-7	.	CASSPRAGSSYEQYF	TGTGCCAGCAGCCCCCGGGCGGGCAGCTCATACGAGCAGTACTTC
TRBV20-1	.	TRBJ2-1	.	CSASPLYNEQFF	TGCAGTGCTAGTCCCCTTTACAATGAGCAGTTCTTC
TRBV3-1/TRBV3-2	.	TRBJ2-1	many	CASSLGAGAYEQFF	TGTGCCAGCAGCCTGGGGGCGGGAGCCTATGAGCAGTTCTTC
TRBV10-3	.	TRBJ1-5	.	CAISESRGDSNQPQHF	TGTGCCATCAGTGAGTCCCGAGGAGATAGCAATCAGCCCCAGCATTTT
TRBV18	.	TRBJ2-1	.	CASSPGSTEQFF	TGTGCCAGCTCACCGGGCTCCACCGAGCAGTTCTTC
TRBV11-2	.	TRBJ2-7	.	CASSLARISSYEQYF	TGTGCCAGCAGCTTAGCCAGAATCAGCTCCTACGAGCAGTACTTC
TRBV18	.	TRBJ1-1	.	CASSPPDSPEAFF	TGTGCCAGCTCACCCCCGGACAGCCCTGAAGCTTTCTTT
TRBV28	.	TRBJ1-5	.	CASSFMGDNQPQHF	TGTGCCAGCAGTTTTATGGGAGACAATCAGCCCCAGCATTTT
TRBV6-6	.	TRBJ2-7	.	CASSYSGSSYEQYF	TGTGCCAGCAGTTACTCGGGTAGCAGCTACGAGCAGTACTTC
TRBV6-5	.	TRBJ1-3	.	CASSQGGNTIYF	TGTGCCAGCAGTCAGGGTGGAAACACCATATATTTT
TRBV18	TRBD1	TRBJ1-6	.	CASSPGTESSYNSPLHF	TGTGCCAGCTCACCTGGGACAGAGAGCTCCTATAATTCACCCCTCCACTTT
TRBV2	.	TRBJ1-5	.	CASSQQGGQPQHF	TGTGCCAGCAGCCAACAGGGTGGACAGCCCCAGCATTTT
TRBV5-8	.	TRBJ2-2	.	CASSRGHQSLNTGELFF	TGTGCCAGCAGCCGCGGACACCAAAGCCTGAACACCGGGGAGCTGTTTTTT